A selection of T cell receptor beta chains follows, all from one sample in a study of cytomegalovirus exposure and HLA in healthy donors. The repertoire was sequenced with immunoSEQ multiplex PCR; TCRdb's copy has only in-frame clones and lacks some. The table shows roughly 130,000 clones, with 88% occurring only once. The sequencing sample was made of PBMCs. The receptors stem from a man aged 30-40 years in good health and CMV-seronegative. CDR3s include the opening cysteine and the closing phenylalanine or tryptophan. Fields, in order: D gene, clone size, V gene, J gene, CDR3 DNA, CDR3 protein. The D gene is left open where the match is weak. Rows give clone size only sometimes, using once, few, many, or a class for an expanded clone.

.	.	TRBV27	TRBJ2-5	TGTGCCAGCAATCTGGCCGGGAGTGGGACCCAGTACTTC	CASNLAGSGTQYF
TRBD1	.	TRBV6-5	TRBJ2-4	TGTGCCAGCAGTCTTTCAGGGGGCGAAAACATTCAGTACTTC	CASSLSGGENIQYF
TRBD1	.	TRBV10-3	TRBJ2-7	TGTGCCATCGGGACAGGAAGCTCCTACGAGCAGTACTTC	CAIGTGSSYEQYF
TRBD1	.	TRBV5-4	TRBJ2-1	TGTGCCAGCAGCTTGCCGGGACAGGGAAATTGGGAGCAGTTCTTC	CASSLPGQGNWEQFF
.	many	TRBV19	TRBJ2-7	TGTGCCAGTAGTCCCCCGGCAGGGGCCTACGAGCAGTACTTC	CASSPPAGAYEQYF
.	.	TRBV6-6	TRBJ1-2	TGTGCCAGCATTACGGACCCGCGGGATGGCTACACCTTC	CASITDPRDGYTF
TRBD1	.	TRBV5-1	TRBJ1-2	TGCGCCAGCAGCCCGGGACAGGGGGTCAGGGGCTACACCTTC	CASSPGQGVRGYTF
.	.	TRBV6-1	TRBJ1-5	TGTGCCAGCAGTGGCCCTGATTGGCAGTATAGCAATCAGCCCCAGCATTTT	CASSGPDWQYSNQPQHF
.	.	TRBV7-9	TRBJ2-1	TGTGCCAGCAGCTTGAGGGCCTACAATGAGCAGTTCTTC	CASSLRAYNEQFF
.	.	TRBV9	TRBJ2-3	TGTGCCAGCAGCGCAAGAGGGACTAGCACAGATACGCAGTATTTT	CASSARGTSTDTQYF
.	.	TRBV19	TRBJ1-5	TGTGCCAGTAGTACAAACCAGGGATATCGTCAGCCCCAGCATTTT	CASSTNQGYRQPQHF
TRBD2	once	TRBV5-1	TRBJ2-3	TGCGCCAGCCGTCCCGACGGCGGGAGGGATACGCAGTATTTT	CASRPDGGRDTQYF
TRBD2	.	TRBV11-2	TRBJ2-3	TGTGCCAGCAGCTTAGTTTCGGGACTAGAGACAGATACGCAGTATTTT	CASSLVSGLETDTQYF
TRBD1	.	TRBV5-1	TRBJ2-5	TGCGCCAGCAGCTTTACAGGGGGGGAGACCCAGTACTTC	CASSFTGGETQYF
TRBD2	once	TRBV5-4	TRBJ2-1	TGTGCCAGCAGCGGGACTAGCGGGCACTATTCCTACAATGAGCAGTTCTTC	CASSGTSGHYSYNEQFF
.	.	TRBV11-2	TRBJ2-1	TGTGCCAGCAGCTTAGAGGCAGTTTACGAGCAGTTCTTC	CASSLEAVYEQFF
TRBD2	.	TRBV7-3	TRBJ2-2	TGTGCCAGCAGCCCCGGACAGGGGCTAGCGGGAGGTTCCGGGGAGCTGTTTTTT	CASSPGQGLAGGSGELFF
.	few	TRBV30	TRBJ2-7	TGTGCCTGGAGTGCCGGCGCGGCTCTCGAGCAGTACTTC	CAWSAGAALEQYF
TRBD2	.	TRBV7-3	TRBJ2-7	TGTGCCAGCAGCCCCCAGGCGGGAGATTACGAGCAGTACTTC	CASSPQAGDYEQYF
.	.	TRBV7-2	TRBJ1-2	TGTGCCAGCAGCCATACTGGAGGATCTCTTAGTGGCTACACCTTC	CASSHTGGSLSGYTF
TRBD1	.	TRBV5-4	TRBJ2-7	TGTGCCAGCAGCTCTCGAGGGGGCGGATCCTACGAGCAGTACTTC	CASSSRGGGSYEQYF
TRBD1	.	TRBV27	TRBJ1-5	TGTGCCAGCAGTTTAGTGACAGGGGGCAGTCAGCCCCAGCATTTT	CASSLVTGGSQPQHF
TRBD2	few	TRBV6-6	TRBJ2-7	TGTGCCAGCAGTTACCCAGAGCGGGAGGCCTCGGACGAGCAGTACTTC	CASSYPEREASDEQYF
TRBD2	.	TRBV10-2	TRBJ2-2	TGCGCCAGCCGCGGCGGGACTAGTAACACCGGGGAGCTGTTTTTT	CASRGGTSNTGELFF
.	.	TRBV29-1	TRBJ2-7	TGCAGCGTTACAGGGTACTACGAGCAGTACTTC	CSVTGYYEQYF
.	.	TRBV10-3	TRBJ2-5	TGTGCCATCAGTGAGGAGAGCGTAGAGACCCAGTACTTC	CAISEESVETQYF
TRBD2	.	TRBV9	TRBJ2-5	TGTGCCAGCACCCTAGCGGGAGGGGTAGGAGAGACCCAGTACTTC	CASTLAGGVGETQYF
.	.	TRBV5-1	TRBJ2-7	TGCGCCAGCAGTAGTTTTAGCGGCGCCTACGAGCAGTACTTC	CASSSFSGAYEQYF